This T cell receptor beta chain was found in a study of molecular identifiers for immune sequencing clone quantification. Broader study findings: Should identical TCR molecules share a barcode, the sizes of highly expanded clones could be underestimated. Clones exceeding 20 RNA copies carried over 99% of effector molecules but under 1% of naive-cell molecules.

TCR libraries were built in bulk with a published protocol and specific TCR primers. TCRdb fed the PCR reads into MiXCR, producing one record per CDR3 protein. This sample has under 350,000 distinct CDR3 sequences, with under 25% found just once. This clonotype appeared many times. Its target is not known. CDR1 SGHDT and CDR2 YYEEEE come from the germline V gene. This CDR3 contains 14 residues. Trimming took 0 bases from V and 3 from J, leaving 8 bases between them. As CD8+CD4-CCR7+CD45RA+ cells, naive CD8 T cells were sorted. Sequencing was carried out using naive CD8+ T cells from blood, with Jurkat cell RNA spiked in. Noted subset: FACS-sorted CD8+CD4-CCR7+CD45RA+ naive T cells. The receptor comes from a human donor in good health. Some libraries in this study had Jurkat cell RNA spiked in. The chain has TRBV5-6 and TRBJ2-3; D unresolved. In DNA form, the CDR3 reads TGTGCCAGCAGCTTGGGGGTGGAGACAGATACGCAGTATTTT. This codes for CASSLGVETDTQYF.